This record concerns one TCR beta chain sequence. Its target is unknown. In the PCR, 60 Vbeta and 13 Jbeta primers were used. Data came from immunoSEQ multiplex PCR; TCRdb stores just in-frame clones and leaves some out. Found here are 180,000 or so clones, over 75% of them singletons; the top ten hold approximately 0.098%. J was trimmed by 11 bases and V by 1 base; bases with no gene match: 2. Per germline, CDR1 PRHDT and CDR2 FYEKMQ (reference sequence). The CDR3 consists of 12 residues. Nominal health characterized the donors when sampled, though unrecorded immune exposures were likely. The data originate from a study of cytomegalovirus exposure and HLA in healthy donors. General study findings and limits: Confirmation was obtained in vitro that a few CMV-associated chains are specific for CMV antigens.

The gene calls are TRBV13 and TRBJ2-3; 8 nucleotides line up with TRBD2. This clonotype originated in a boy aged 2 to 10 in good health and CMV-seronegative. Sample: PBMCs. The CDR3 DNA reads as TGTGCCAGCAGCTTAGATCGGGGGGGGCAGTATTTT. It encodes CASSLDRGGQYF.